This T cell receptor beta chain was captured in a study of regulatory T cells in long-lasting Graves disease. Time point indicated: newly diagnosed GD, antithyroid drugs for less than 3 months. Generation of the TCR library employed RNA extracted from PBMCs. Building of the TCR beta libraries involved iRepertoire HTBI primers and Arm-PCR of CDR3 regions. Under the authors' procedure: Taken together, the samples had around 60 TRBV and 13 to 15 TRBJ segments identified. TCRdb analysed the multiplex PCR reads with MiXCR anew, one entry per CDR3 protein. These V and J calls are TCRdb output, not the study's own analysis. This table holds hundreds of thousands of distinct CDR3 sequences, 15% to 20% found once. There are a few counts of this clonotype. A single base separates this from a much larger clone, so it may be a read error. CDR1 and CDR2 (germline): SNHLY, FYNNEI. The CDR3 spans 16 residues. This sample also appeared in a second study, on T cells in Graves' hyperthyroidism and ophthalmopathy. That work contributes: Patients aged 18 to 65 had newly diagnosed hyperthyroidism that had lasted under 2 months. Diagnostic assessment was based on clinical symptoms, serum thyroxine and TRAb, thyroid ultrasound and orbital computed tomography.

J is TRBJ2-2 and V is TRBV2; no clear D. This specimen was peripheral blood mononuclear cells (PBMCs), taken at new diagnosis, from a patient treated with antithyroid drugs. The sequence derives from a man aged 40-55 years with Graves disease. CDR3 loop: CAGSVERQANTGELFF. The CDR3 DNA follows: TGTGCCGGCAGTGTGGAGAGGCAGGCGAACACCGGGGAGCTGTTTTTT. Combining the CDR3 with reference TRBV2 and TRBJ2-2 gives the whole variable domain EPEVTQTPSHQVTQMGQEVILRCVPISNHLYFYWYRQILGQKVEFLVSFYNNEISEKSEIFDDQFSVERPDGSNFTLKIRSTKLEDSAMYFCAGSVERQANTGELFFGEGSRLTVL.